This T cell receptor (beta chain) was sequenced in a study of blood T cells in healthy people across ages. This CDR3 is 13 amino acids long. The ends were cut back, 7 bases at V and 8 bases at J, with 17 bases in the middle. Then a second PCR, running about 6 to 12 cycles, was carried out with a sample-barcoded 5' primer and a J-beta primer mix. Every cDNA molecule bore a tag from a template-switch adaptor containing 12 random nucleotides. TCRdb re-called the 5' RACE reads through MiXCR, storing one row per CDR3 protein. The sample holds about 1.4 million distinct CDR3 sequences, approximately 63% seen once.

The chain links TRBV12-3 or TRBV12-4 to TRBJ1-2, with D maybe TRBD1 (5 bases). The sample comprised blood. This TCR was recovered from a man aged 18 to 29 in good health. CDR3 coding DNA: TGTGCCAGCACCCCCGGGGGACTAAGGGGCTACACCTTC. It translates to CASTPGGLRGYTF.